The sequence of this T cell receptor beta chain was determined in a study of T-cell reconstitution after alpha-beta-depleted transplantation in children. General observations from the study: Several hundred expanded graft clones reportedly were the source of alpha-beta T cells about two months after transplant.

TCRbeta library preparation incorporated unique molecular identifiers. TCRdb ran MiXCR on the PCR reads and lists one entry per CDR3 protein. This table has a few hundred thousand distinct CDR3 sequences, roughly 30% appearing once. Only one count was recorded for this clonotype. Its antigen is currently unknown. The germline V gene encodes CDR1 SEHNR and CDR2 FQNEAQ (reference sequence). V was pared by 5 bases and J by 8 bases, with 10 bases of the junction left unmatched. This CDR3 spans 15 amino acids. The sample here was PBMCs, taken before TCRalphabeta/CD19-depleted stem cell transplant. The source of this sequence is a boy younger than two with Wiskott-Aldrich syndrome, due to receive a stem cell transplant. The rearrangement links TRBV7-9 to TRBJ1-2; the match to TRBD1 covers 11 bases. The CDR3 protein is CASSRIGTGGQGYTF. CDR3 coding DNA: TGTGCCAGCAGCCGGATCGGGACAGGGGGTCAGGGCTACACCTTC.